These T cell receptor beta chains were read from a single sample in a study of blood T cell repertoires in COVID-19. This table comes from immunoSEQ multiplex PCR, and its TCRdb copy is limited to in-frame clones, with some not included. Among fewer than 250,000 clones listed, just under 85% were seen once. The source material was peripheral blood. The receptors here all came from a man between 45 and 60 years old with acute or convalescent COVID-19. The CDR3 runs from the conserved cysteine through the conserved F or W. The order of the fields is CDR3 length, clone size, D gene, J gene, V gene, CDR3 protein, CDR3 DNA. The D gene is left open where the match is weak. Clone size is shown for a subset of rows, as once, few, many or a class of expanded clone.

>14|NA|NA|TRBJ2-1|TRBV11-2
CASSLDLATQVQFF
TGTGCCAGCAGCTTAGATCTGGCTACTCAGGTGCAGTTCTTC
>16|NA|NA|TRBJ1-5|TRBV2
CASTWRGGQGNQPQHF
TGTGCCAGCACCTGGAGGGGGGGCCAGGGCAATCAGCCCCAGCATTTT
>13|NA|TRBD1|TRBJ2-1|TRBV10-1
CASSGTGGSEQFF
TGCGCCAGCAGTGGGACAGGGGGGAGTGAGCAGTTCTTC
>14|NA|NA|TRBJ1-6|TRBV19
CASSPWTDNSPLHF
TGTGCCAGTAGTCCGTGGACAGATAATTCACCCCTCCACTTT
>16|NA|NA|TRBJ2-7|TRBV7-2
CASSKAPGLVLYEQYF
TGTGCCAGCAGCAAAGCCCCGGGACTCGTCCTTTACGAGCAGTACTTC
>13|NA|NA|TRBJ2-3|TRBV15
CATSSPSTDTQYF
TGTGCCACCAGCAGTCCAAGCACAGATACGCAGTATTTT
>13|NA|NA|TRBJ2-1|TRBV28
CASSFVGRGEQFF
TGTGCCAGCAGTTTTGTGGGTCGGGGTGAGCAGTTCTTC
>14|few|NA|TRBJ2-1|TRBV19
CASSILGGGGEQFF
TGTGCCAGTAGTATATTGGGTGGGGGCGGTGAGCAGTTCTTC
>16|NA|NA|TRBJ2-6|TRBV4-2
CASSQDSASGANVLTF
TGTGCCAGCAGCCAAGATAGCGCCTCTGGGGCCAACGTCCTGACTTTC
>15|once|TRBD2|TRBJ2-3|TRBV7-6
CASSFGRGGPDTQYF
TGTGCCAGCAGCTTTGGTCGGGGGGGCCCAGATACGCAGTATTTT
>14|few|TRBD1|TRBJ2-7|TRBV18
CASSPRTGTYEQYF
TGTGCCAGCTCACCAAGGACAGGAACCTACGAGCAGTACTTC
>15|NA|TRBD1|TRBJ1-1|TRBV18
CASSPGTGGDTEAFF
TGTGCCAGCTCACCAGGGACAGGGGGCGACACTGAAGCTTTCTTT
>10|few|NA|TRBJ2-3|TRBV19
CATRDNTQYF
TGTGCCACTCGGGATAATACGCAGTATTTT
>13|NA|NA|TRBJ2-7|TRBV11-2
CASSFPVRWEQYF
TGTGCCAGCAGCTTCCCGGTGAGATGGGAGCAGTACTTC
>12|NA|NA|TRBJ2-5|TRBV3-1/TRBV3-2
CASSQDRGTQYF
TGTGCCAGCAGCCAAGATCGCGGGACCCAGTACTTC
>15|NA|TRBD1|TRBJ1-6|TRBV3-1/TRBV3-2
CASSHRDRHNSPLHF
TGTGCCAGCAGCCACCGGGACAGACATAATTCACCCCTCCACTTT
>15|NA|TRBD1|TRBJ2-3|TRBV23-1
CASSHPTGSTDTQYF
TGCGCCAGCAGTCACCCGACAGGGAGCACAGATACGCAGTATTTT
>13|NA|NA|TRBJ1-6|TRBV30
CAWSSRGNSPLHF
TGTGCCTGGAGTAGCAGAGGGAATTCACCCCTCCACTTT
>16|few|NA|TRBJ2-1|TRBV5-1
CASSFSRGSLGDEQFF
TGCGCCAGCAGCTTCTCGAGGGGGTCCCTAGGGGATGAGCAGTTCTTC
>16|NA|NA|TRBJ1-2|TRBV7-9
CASSPRPGARDYGYTF
TGTGCCAGCAGCCCTAGGCCTGGGGCGCGAGACTATGGCTACACCTTC
>16|NA|TRBD2|TRBJ2-1|TRBV3-1/TRBV3-2
CASTEAGTKAYNEQFF
TGTGCCAGCACCGAGGCTGGGACTAAGGCCTACAATGAGCAGTTCTTC
>19|NA|NA|TRBJ2-1|TRBV10-3
CAISDSRLARLGSYNEQFF
TGTGCCATCAGTGACAGTCGCCTCGCGAGGCTAGGCTCCTACAATGAGCAGTTCTTC
>11|NA|TRBD1|TRBJ1-1|TRBV6-5
CASSIRGWAFF
TGTGCCAGCAGCATCAGGGGGTGGGCTTTCTTT
>17|NA|TRBD1|TRBJ1-2|TRBV5-1
CASSLEGRGRLADGYTF
TGCGCCAGCAGCTTGGAGGGCAGGGGGCGCTTGGCGGATGGCTACACCTTC
>16|NA|NA|TRBJ1-2|TRBV6-5
CASSYGVEDSLYGYTF
TGTGCCAGCAGTTACGGGGTTGAGGACAGCCTCTATGGCTACACCTTC
>13|NA|NA|TRBJ2-2|TRBV12-3/TRBV12-4
CASSLTGTGELFF
TGTGCCAGCAGTCTCACCGGCACCGGGGAGCTGTTTTTT
>15|NA|TRBD1|TRBJ2-7|TRBV10-3
CAISDQGLGTGGQYF
TGTGCCATCAGTGATCAAGGACTAGGGACAGGGGGACAGTACTTC
>17|few|TRBD2|TRBJ2-1|TRBV5-4
CASTMGLAQSSYNEQFF
TGTGCCAGCACCATGGGACTAGCGCAGAGCTCCTACAATGAGCAGTTCTTC
>18|NA|TRBD2|TRBJ2-5|TRBV5-1
CASSQGRGLAGPVWTQYF
TGCGCCAGCAGCCAGGGACGAGGACTAGCGGGACCCGTGTGGACCCAGTACTTC
>15|NA|NA|TRBJ2-1|TRBV10-3
CAISDSRGSYNEQFF
TGTGCCATCAGTGATTCTAGAGGGTCCTACAATGAGCAGTTCTTC
>14|NA|TRBD2|TRBJ2-1|TRBV20-1
CSASIAGGHNEQFF
TGCAGTGCTAGTATAGCGGGGGGCCACAATGAGCAGTTCTTC
>13|NA|NA|TRBJ1-1|TRBV7-2
CASSSLRNTEAFF
TGTGCCAGCAGCTCATTGAGGAACACTGAAGCTTTCTTT
>15|NA|NA|TRBJ1-2|TRBV2
CASSERTALNYGYTF
TGTGCCAGCAGTGAGAGGACAGCCCTTAACTATGGCTACACCTTC
>16|NA|TRBD1|TRBJ2-7|TRBV27
CASSSMDRPALLEQYF
TGTGCCAGCAGTTCGATGGACAGGCCCGCCCTGTTGGAGCAGTACTTC
>15|NA|TRBD1|TRBJ2-1|TRBV6-5
CASSWQGVGYNEQFF
TGTGCCAGCAGTTGGCAGGGGGTGGGGTACAATGAGCAGTTCTTC
>15|NA|TRBD1|TRBJ1-5|TRBV19
CASFDRGYSNQPQHF
TGTGCCAGTTTTGACAGGGGCTATAGCAATCAGCCCCAGCATTTT
>12|NA|NA|TRBJ2-7|TRBV29-1
CSVEGQAYEQYF
TGCAGCGTTGAAGGACAGGCCTACGAGCAGTACTTC
>14|NA|NA|TRBJ2-7|TRBV19
CASSIIPRFREQYF
TGTGCCAGTAGTATAATTCCACGGTTCAGGGAGCAGTACTTC
>16|NA|TRBD2|TRBJ2-1|TRBV11-3
CASSPASGGRYNEQFF
TGTGCCAGCAGCCCAGCTAGCGGGGGGAGGTACAATGAGCAGTTCTTC
>18|NA|TRBD1|TRBJ1-1|TRBV3-1/TRBV3-2
CASSQEVVSTGLSVEAFF
TGTGCCAGCAGCCAAGAAGTAGTATCGACAGGGTTAAGTGTTGAAGCTTTCTTT
>14|once|TRBD2|TRBJ2-7|TRBV7-2
CASSTGLAHYEQYF
TGTGCCAGCAGCACTGGACTAGCGCACTACGAGCAGTACTTC
>17|NA|NA|TRBJ2-2|TRBV4-1
CASSQARGLGPTGELFF
TGCGCCAGCAGCCAAGCTAGGGGCCTCGGGCCCACCGGGGAGCTGTTTTTT
>15|NA|NA|TRBJ1-6|TRBV19
CASAPRTGPNSPLHF
TGTGCCAGTGCACCGAGAACAGGGCCTAATTCACCCCTCCACTTT
>14|NA|NA|TRBJ1-2|TRBV11-2
CASSLDPGDYGYTF
TGTGCCAGCAGCTTAGACCCAGGGGACTATGGCTACACCTTC
>13|once|NA|TRBJ2-7|TRBV24-1
CATSDPFGGEQYF
TGTGCCACCAGTGACCCGTTCGGGGGCGAGCAGTACTTC
>15|NA|NA|TRBJ1-1|TRBV7-6
CASSPRQNMNTEAFF
TGTGCCAGCAGCCCAAGACAGAACATGAACACTGAAGCTTTCTTT
>18|NA|TRBD1|TRBJ2-2|TRBV5-1
CASSLSGSRGPNTGELFF
TGCGCCAGCAGCTTGAGTGGGTCCAGGGGGCCGAACACCGGGGAGCTGTTTTTT
>13|once|NA|TRBJ1-2|TRBV2
CASSANPSGGYTF
TGTGCCAGCAGTGCTAACCCCTCGGGGGGCTACACCTTC
>16|NA|TRBD1|TRBJ1-2|TRBV9
CASSNPRTGGNYGYTF
TGTGCCAGCAGCAATCCCAGGACAGGGGGAAACTATGGCTACACCTTC
>14|NA|TRBD1|TRBJ1-2|TRBV27
CASSPRTGWHGYTF
TGTGCCAGCAGCCCCCGGACAGGGTGGCATGGCTACACCTTC
>13|NA|NA|TRBJ1-1|TRBV6-5
CASSRDSNTEAFF
TGTGCCAGCAGCAGGGATTCGAACACTGAAGCTTTCTTT
>15|once|TRBD1|TRBJ2-7|TRBV2
CASSQLGQGLDEQYF
TGTGCCAGCAGCCAACTGGGACAGGGACTTGACGAGCAGTACTTC
>13|NA|NA|TRBJ1-6|TRBV14
CASSQDGGSPLHF
TGTGCCAGCAGCCAAGATGGGGGCTCACCCCTCCACTTT
>16|NA|TRBD2|TRBJ2-1|TRBV10-1
CASSETGLAGAVEQFF
TGCGCCAGCAGTGAGACTGGACTAGCGGGAGCCGTTGAGCAGTTCTTC
>14|NA|TRBD2|TRBJ2-1|TRBV4-1
CASATGGAYNEQFF
TGCGCCAGCGCAACGGGGGGGGCGTACAATGAGCAGTTCTTC
>16|NA|NA|TRBJ2-2|TRBV11-3
CASSLDPPQFTGELFF
TGTGCCAGCAGCTTAGATCCCCCACAGTTCACCGGGGAGCTGTTTTTT
>15|NA|NA|TRBJ1-1|TRBV2
CASSSGRSGRTEAFF
TGTGCCAGCAGTTCGGGACGCTCTGGGAGGACTGAAGCTTTCTTT
>16|NA|NA|TRBJ2-2|TRBV9
CASSVGSPRGPRELFF
TGTGCCAGCAGCGTAGGTTCCCCGCGGGGGCCCCGGGAGCTGTTTTTT
>12|NA|NA|TRBJ2-7|TRBV5-1
CASRDSQGEQYF
TGCGCCAGCAGAGACAGTCAGGGCGAGCAGTACTTC